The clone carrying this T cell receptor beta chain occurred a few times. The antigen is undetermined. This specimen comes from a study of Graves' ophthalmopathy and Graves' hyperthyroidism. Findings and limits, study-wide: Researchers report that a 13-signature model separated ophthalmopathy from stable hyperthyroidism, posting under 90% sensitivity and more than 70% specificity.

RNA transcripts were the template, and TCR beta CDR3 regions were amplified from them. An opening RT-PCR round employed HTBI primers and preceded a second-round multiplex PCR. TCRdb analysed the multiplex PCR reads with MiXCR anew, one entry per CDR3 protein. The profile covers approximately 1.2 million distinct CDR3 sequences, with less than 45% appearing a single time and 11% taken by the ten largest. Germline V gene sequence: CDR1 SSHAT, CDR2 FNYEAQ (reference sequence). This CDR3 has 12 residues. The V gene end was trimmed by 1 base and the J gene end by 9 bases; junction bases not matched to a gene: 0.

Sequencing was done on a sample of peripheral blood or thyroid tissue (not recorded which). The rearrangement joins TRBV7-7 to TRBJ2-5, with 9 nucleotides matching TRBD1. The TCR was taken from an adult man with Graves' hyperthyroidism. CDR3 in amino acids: CASSLGTGAQYF. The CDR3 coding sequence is TGTGCCAGCAGCTTAGGGACAGGGGCCCAGTACTTC.